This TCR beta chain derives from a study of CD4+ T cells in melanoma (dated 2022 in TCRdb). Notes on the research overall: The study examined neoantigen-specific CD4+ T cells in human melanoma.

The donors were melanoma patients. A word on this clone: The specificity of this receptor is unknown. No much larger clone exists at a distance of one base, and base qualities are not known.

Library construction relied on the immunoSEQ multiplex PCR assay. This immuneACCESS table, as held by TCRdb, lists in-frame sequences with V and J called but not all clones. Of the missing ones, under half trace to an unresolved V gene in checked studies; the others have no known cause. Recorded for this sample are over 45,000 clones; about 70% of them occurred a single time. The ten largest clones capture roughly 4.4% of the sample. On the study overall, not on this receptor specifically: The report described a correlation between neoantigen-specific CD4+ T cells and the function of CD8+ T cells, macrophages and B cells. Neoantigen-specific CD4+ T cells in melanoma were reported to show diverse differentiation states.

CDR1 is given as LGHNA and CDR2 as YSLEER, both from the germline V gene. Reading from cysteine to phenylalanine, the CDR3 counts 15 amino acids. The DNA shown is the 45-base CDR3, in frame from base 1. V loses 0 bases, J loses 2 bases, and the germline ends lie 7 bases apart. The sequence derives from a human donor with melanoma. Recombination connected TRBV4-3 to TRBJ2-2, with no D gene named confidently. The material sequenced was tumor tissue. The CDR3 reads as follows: CASSQDRVNTGELFF. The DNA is TGCGCCAGCAGCCAAGACCGGGTAAACACCGGGGAGCTGTTTTTT.